This T cell receptor (beta chain) was sequenced during a study of PD-L1 blockade in urothelial cancer. The wider study: Blood yielded a median of about 140,000 T cells per sample.

TCR analog templates of synthetic origin were spiked into each PCR. The method was immunoSEQ multiplex PCR; TCRdb's version includes in-frame clones alone and lacks a portion of them. Of about 72,000 clones listed, 70% to 90% are singletons. Time point indicated: pretreatment peripheral blood. Germline V lookup: CDR1 SGHDT, CDR2 YYEEEE. V lost 4 bases and J lost 4, with 20 bases in between. The CDR3 extends over 17 amino acids. Sequencing was performed on PBMCs, taken around atezolizumab (anti-PD-L1) treatment. The chain has TRBV5-6 and TRBJ1-4; D is perhaps TRBD1 (5 bases). This receptor was taken from a man aged 60 to 69 with urothelial cancer. This CDR3 reads CASSLVGPSNVNEKLFF. The CDR3, as DNA: TGTGCCAGCAGCCTCGTGGGGCCCTCTAATGTTAATGAAAAACTGTTTTTT.